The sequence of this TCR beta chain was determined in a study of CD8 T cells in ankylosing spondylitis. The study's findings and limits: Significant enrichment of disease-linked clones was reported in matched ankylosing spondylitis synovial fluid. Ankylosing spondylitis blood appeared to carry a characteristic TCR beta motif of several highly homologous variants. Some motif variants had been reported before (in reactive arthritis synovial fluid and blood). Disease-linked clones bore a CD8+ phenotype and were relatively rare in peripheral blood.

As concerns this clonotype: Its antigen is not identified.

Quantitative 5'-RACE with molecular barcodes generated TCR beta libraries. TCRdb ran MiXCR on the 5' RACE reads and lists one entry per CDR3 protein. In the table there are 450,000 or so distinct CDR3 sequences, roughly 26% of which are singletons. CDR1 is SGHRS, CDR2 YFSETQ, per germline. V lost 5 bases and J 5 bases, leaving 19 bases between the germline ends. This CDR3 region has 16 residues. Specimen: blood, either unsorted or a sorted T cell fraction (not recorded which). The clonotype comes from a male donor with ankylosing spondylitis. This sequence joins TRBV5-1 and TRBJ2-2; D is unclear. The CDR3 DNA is TGCGCCAGCAGTGTATCAAGGGAACCTGAGACCGGGGAGCTGTTTTTT. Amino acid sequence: CASSVSREPETGELFF.